The clone carrying this TCR beta chain has a count of ten or more. This CDR3 contains 14 residues. V lost 5 bases and J 2 bases, leaving 10 bases between the germline ends. This sample was included in a study of T-cell reconstitution after alpha-beta-depleted transplantation in children. Molecular barcoding with unique molecular identifiers was used for the TCRbeta library. Using its own MiXCR run on the PCR reads, TCRdb lists one record per CDR3 protein. The sample records approximately 400,000 distinct CDR3 sequences, around 9.9% being singletons. The sequence was collected from a human donor who donated a stem cell graft to a child with acute myeloid leukemia. Specimen: PBMCs from the stem cell graft donor, collected from the stem cell graft. The V gene is TRBV12-3 or TRBV12-4, the J gene TRBJ1-5; maybe TRBD1 (6 bases). CDR3 DNA sequence: TGTGCCAGCAGTCTATACAGGGGCAATCAGCCCCAGCATTTT. As protein: CASSLYRGNQPQHF.